One and the same sample provided the 25 T cell receptor beta chains below, sequenced in a study of blood T cell repertoires in COVID-19. Libraries were prepared by immunoSEQ multiplex PCR; TCRdb keeps only in-frame clonotypes and omits some of them. The data contain 150,000 to 200,000 clones, around nine tenths of them singletons. Sequenced sample: peripheral blood. All receptors derive from a woman older than 75 with COVID-19, enrolled during active disease.

This clone was counted a single time. The chain recombines TRBV7-9 with TRBJ2-5, with 8 bases that match TRBD2. Germline V lookup: CDR1 SEHNR, CDR2 FQNEAQ (reference sequence). CDR3 length: 16 residues. After removal of 0 bases from V and 5 bases from J, the junction contained 8 bases not matched to a gene. CDR3 amino acids: CASSLARTSFAETQYF. CDR3 DNA sequence: TGTGCCAGCAGCTTAGCGAGGACTAGCTTCGCGGAGACCCAGTACTTC.

The J gene is TRBJ1-1, the V gene TRBV9; no definite D call. This CDR3 region has 13 residues. CDR1 is SGDLS and CDR2 is YYNGEE in the germline V gene. V was trimmed by 4 bases and J by 3 bases, leaving 10 bases between them. As DNA, the CDR3 is TGTGCCAGCAGCCCTTCTGAGGACACTGAAGCTTTCTTT. Protein: CASSPSEDTEAFF. The complete variable domain, with remaining parts taken from reference TRBV9 and TRBJ1-1, reads DSGVTQTPKHLITATGQRVTLRCSPRSGDLSVYWYQQSLDQGLQFLIQYYNGEERAKGNILERFSAQQFPDLHSELNLSSLELGDSALYFCASSPSEDTEAFFGQGTRLTVV.

A remark on this clone: This sample also contains other DNA sequences that code for the same CDR3. The rearrangement links TRBV2 to TRBJ2-1; no clear D. CDR1 is SNHLY, CDR2 FYNNEI, per germline. The ends were cut back, 3 bases at V and 9 bases at J, with 9 bases in the middle. The CDR3 length is 12 residues. CDR3 loop: CASSERSPEQFF. The CDR3 nucleotides are TGTGCCAGCAGTGAGCGATCCCCTGAGCAGTTCTTC. Drawing the rest from reference TRBV2 and TRBJ2-1, the complete variable domain is EPEVTQTPSHQVTQMGQEVILRCVPISNHLYFYWYRQILGQKVEFLVSFYNNEISEKSEIFDDQFSVERPDGSNFTLKIRSTKLEDSAMYFCASSERSPEQFFGPGTRLTVL.

This chain links TRBV7-9 with TRBJ1-3, with D unresolved. The length of the CDR3 is 14 residues. Deletions cut 1 base from V and 1 base from J, with 5 bases between. Germline V lookup: CDR1 SEHNR, CDR2 FQNEAQ (reference sequence). CDR3 nucleotides: TGTGCCAGCAGCTTAGACCAGTCTGGAAACACCATATATTTT. Translated, it gives CASSLDQSGNTIYF.

The chain employs TRBV28 and TRBJ2-5, with D possibly matching TRBD2 (5 bases). This CDR3 has 14 residues. Deletions cut 7 bases from V and 4 bases from J, with 16 bases between. From germline, CDR1 is MDHEN and CDR2 SYDVKM. As DNA, the CDR3 is TGTGCCAGCAACTTGGCGGGTCGGCGAGAGACCCAGTACTTC. Translated, it gives CASNLAGRRETQYF.

This rearrangement joins TRBV5-8 to TRBJ1-5; the D is unclear. CDR1 is SGHTS and CDR2 is YDEGEE in the germline V gene. The CDR3 loop spans 16 amino acids. Trimming cost V 4 bases and J 7 bases, with 21 bases left between them. The CDR3 spells CASSRRTMRVLQPQHF. CDR3 bases: TGTGCCAGCAGCCGACGTACGATGAGGGTATTGCAGCCCCAGCATTTT.

The gene calls are TRBV2 and TRBJ2-3, with 8 bases identical to TRBD2. J gave up 2 bases and V 6 bases, and 7 bases lay outside the gene matches. This CDR3 is 15 amino acids long. Germline CDR1 SNHLY, CDR2 FYNNEI. The chain's CDR3 is CASRVAGLNTDTQYF. DNA of the CDR3: TGTGCCAGCAGGGTAGCGGGACTCAACACAGATACGCAGTATTTT. Using reference TRBV2 and TRBJ2-3 for the parts outside the CDR3, the full variable domain is EPEVTQTPSHQVTQMGQEVILRCVPISNHLYFYWYRQILGQKVEFLVSFYNNEISEKSEIFDDQFSVERPDGSNFTLKIRSTKLEDSAMYFCASRVAGLNTDTQYFGPGTRLTVL.

The J gene is TRBJ1-4, the V gene TRBV11-2; no definite D call. CDR3 size: 13 residues. Trimming took off 1 base at V and 4 bases at J, with 4 bases between the two ends. Germline V lookup: CDR1 SGHAT, CDR2 FQNNGV. This CDR3 reads CASSLGVNEKLFF. CDR3 nucleotide sequence: TGTGCCAGCAGCTTAGGAGTTAATGAAAAACTGTTTTTT.

This clone was observed a handful of times. This chain connects TRBV7-9 to TRBJ1-1; TRBD1 might be the D (6 bases). Trimming took 3 bases from V and 1 from J, leaving 15 bases between them. Germline V lookup: CDR1 SEHNR, CDR2 FQNEAQ (reference sequence). CDR3 length equals 16 residues. In DNA form, the CDR3 reads TGTGCCAGCAGCTTTTACGGGGGGCGCGGGAACACTGAAGCTTTCTTT. It encodes CASSFYGGRGNTEAFF.

V gene TRBV7-8 combines with J gene TRBJ1-4; 7 bases are shared with TRBD1. This CDR3 is built from 15 residues. Germline V gene lookup returns CDR1 SGHVS and CDR2 FQNEAQ. Trimming at V came to 5 bases and at J to 7 bases, leaving 10 bases not matched to a gene. The CDR3 here is CASSPQGVGGEKLFF. The DNA of the CDR3 is TGTGCCAGCAGCCCGCAGGGGGTGGGAGGTGAAAAACTGTTTTTT.

This chain links TRBV28 with TRBJ2-3; D not resolved. Trimming removed 3 bases at V and 3 bases at J, with 7 bases between. The CDR3 totals 13 residues. Germline V gene lookup returns CDR1 MDHEN and CDR2 SYDVKM. The CDR3 sequence is CASSFEATDTQYF. In nucleotides, the CDR3 is TGTGCCAGCAGTTTTGAAGCGACAGATACGCAGTATTTT.

The chain joins TRBV27 to TRBJ1-1, with D possibly TRBD1 on 5 matching bases. CDR3 length: 10 amino acids. Per germline, CDR1 MNHEY and CDR2 SMNVEV (reference sequence). With 8 bases removed from V and 10 bases from J, the gap between germline ends came to 11 bases. Here the CDR3 reads CASGGIRAFF. The CDR3 coding sequence is TGTGCCAGCGGGGGGATTCGAGCTTTCTTT.

This chain links TRBV27 with TRBJ1-4, with D perhaps TRBD1 (6 bases). CDR1 is MNHEY and CDR2 is SMNVEV in the germline V gene (reference sequence). This CDR3 is 13 amino acids long. V was cut by 6 bases and J by 8 bases, with 13 bases left in between. CDR3 sequence (DNA): TGTGCCAGCAGACAGGGAACAGGCGAAAAACTGTTTTTT. Protein: CASRQGTGEKLFF. Supplemented by reference TRBV27 and TRBJ1-4, the full variable domain reads EAQVTQNPRYLITVTGKKLTVTCSQNMNHEYMSWYRQDPGLGLRQIYYSMNVEVTDKGDVPEGYKVSRKEKRNFPLILESPSPNQTSLYFCASRQGTGEKLFFGSGTQLSVL.

The chain links TRBV7-9 to TRBJ2-7; TRBD2 agrees at 11 bases. The CDR3 is made up of 14 amino acids. Germline CDR1 is SEHNR and CDR2 is FQNEAQ (reference sequence). The junction had 6 bases not matched to a gene; V was cut back by 5 bases and J by 6 bases. DNA for the CDR3: TGTGCCAGCAGCGCTAGCGGGAGGTTCCCCGAGCAGTACTTC. This translates into CASSASGRFPEQYF. Full variable domain (missing parts from reference TRBV7-9 and TRBJ2-7): DTGVSQNPRHKITKRGQNVTFRCDPISEHNRLYWYRQTLGQGPEFLTYFQNEAQLEKSRLLSDRFSAERPKGSFSTLEIQRTEQGDSAMYLCASSASGRFPEQYFGPGTRLTVT.

The chain carries TRBV28 and TRBJ2-7; a possible D gene is TRBD2 (5 bases). This CDR3 spans 15 amino acids. CDR1 MDHEN and CDR2 SYDVKM come from the germline V gene. V dropped 6 bases and J dropped 2 bases, with 17 bases sitting between them. The CDR3 protein is CASSNGDFSTYEQYF. For the CDR3, the DNA is TGTGCCAGCAGCAACGGGGATTTTTCGACCTACGAGCAGTACTTC.

In its sample, this clone was seen once. The J gene is TRBJ2-3, the V gene TRBV6-5; no clear D. The CDR3 sequence is 14 residues long. Germline V gene sequence: CDR1 MNHEY, CDR2 SVGAGI. Trimming took off 4 bases at V and 0 bases at J, with 8 bases between the two ends. This CDR3 reads CASSFYSSTDTQYF. The CDR3, as DNA: TGTGCCAGCAGTTTTTATTCTAGCACAGATACGCAGTATTTT.

The rearrangement uses TRBV3-1 (or the pseudogene TRBV3-2) and TRBJ2-2, with a weak D call TRBD1 (6 bases). The CDR3 totals 16 residues. From germline, CDR1 is LGHDT and CDR2 YNNKEL (reference sequence). Trimming took 3 bases from V and 5 from J, leaving 16 bases between them. CDR3 loop: CASSHWVAGDTGELFF. Written as DNA, the CDR3 is TGTGCCAGCAGCCATTGGGTGGCAGGGGATACCGGGGAGCTGTTTTTT.

This clone showed up just a few times. CDR3 loop: CASSPTAGTDYNSPLHF. The CDR3 DNA is TGTGCCAGCTCACCGACCGCCGGGACAGATTATAATTCACCCCTCCACTTT. The chain is built from TRBV18 and TRBJ1-6; TRBD1 matches at 7 bases. V dropped 3 bases and J dropped 4; count of bases not matched to a gene: 9. Germline values: CDR1 KGHSH, CDR2 LQKENI. This CDR3 region has 17 residues.

The V gene is TRBV10-1, the J gene TRBJ1-5; 10 nucleotides match TRBD1. Germline trimming cut 9 bases from V and 0 bases from J; bases unmatched to any gene: 8. The CDR3 totals 16 residues. Germline V CDR1 and CDR2: WNHNN, SYGVQD (reference sequence). As DNA, the CDR3 is TGCGCCAGAACTTCCGGGACAGGGGATAGCAATCAGCCCCAGCATTTT. It translates to CARTSGTGDSNQPQHF.

The chain links TRBV3-1 (or the pseudogene TRBV3-2) to TRBJ2-3; 7 nucleotides match TRBD1. Trimming took 3 bases from V and 2 from J; bases not matched to a gene: 11. CDR3 length: 17 residues. Germline lookup yields CDR1 LGHDT and CDR2 YNNKEL (reference sequence). This CDR3 reads CASSQGTAVGVTDTQYF. The CDR3 nucleotides read TGTGCCAGCAGCCAGGGGACAGCCGTCGGTGTCACAGATACGCAGTATTTT.

The chain has TRBV3-1 (or the pseudogene TRBV3-2) and TRBJ1-5; D may be TRBD1 (5 bases). Trimming took off 0 bases at V and 4 bases at J, with 10 bases between the two ends. This CDR3 is 15 amino acids long. Germline CDR1 reads LGHDT; CDR2 reads YNNKEL (reference sequence). DNA of the CDR3: TGTGCCAGCAGCCAAGATCCAGGGTGGAATCAGCCCCAGCATTTT. Translation: CASSQDPGWNQPQHF.

The chain combines TRBV5-1 with TRBJ2-2, with D perhaps matching TRBD1 (7 bases). Trimming took 1 base from V and 8 from J, leaving 15 bases between them. CDR3 size: 15 residues. Per the germline V gene, CDR1 is SGHRS and CDR2 is YFSETQ. The CDR3 DNA is TGCGCCAGCAGCTTGCCCGCAGGGGGGATTGGGGAGCTGTTTTTT. Its protein is CASSLPAGGIGELFF.

The genes are TRBV6-6 and TRBJ2-3; 11 bases are shared with TRBD2. Germline trimming cut 5 bases from V and 5 bases from J; bases unmatched to any gene: 3. Per the germline V gene, CDR1 is MNHNY and CDR2 is SVGAGI (reference sequence). The CDR3 is made up of 14 amino acids. CDR3 in DNA: TGTGCCAGCAGTCACGGACTAGCGGGAGATACGCAGTATTTT. Translated: CASSHGLAGDTQYF.

The chain is built from TRBV28 and TRBJ1-2; tentative D call: TRBD1 (5 bases). The germline V and J ends were trimmed by 6 bases and 4 bases, with 18 bases remaining between them. Germline CDR1 reads MDHEN; CDR2 reads SYDVKM. This CDR3 has 15 residues. The CDR3 here is CASRSLGPTFYGYTF. The CDR3 DNA sequence: TGTGCCAGCAGATCCCTGGGGCCCACGTTCTATGGCTACACCTTC.

The chain combines TRBV28 with TRBJ1-2; 10 nucleotides agree with TRBD1. The V gene's germline CDR1 is MDHEN and CDR2 SYDVKM. V shed 6 bases, J shed 4 bases, and the junction held 5 bases outside the gene matches. This CDR3 has 14 residues. CDR3 in DNA: TGTGCCAGCAGGTCCGGGACAGGGGTCTATGGCTACACCTTC. It translates to CASRSGTGVYGYTF.